This T cell receptor (beta chain) stems from a study of regulatory and conventional T cells in RAG deficiency. The study's findings and limits: Control T-cell subsets had markedly higher Shannon entropy and lower Simpson indices than RAG-deficient patients. Omenn patients showed >75% Treg-Tconv overlap and shorter CDR3 lengths.

Sequencing used immunoSEQ multiplex PCR; TCRdb keeps in-frame clones, though not all of them. This table holds under 20,000 clones, approximately 88% found once. V lost 0 bases to trimming and J lost 5 bases; unmatched junction nucleotides: 7. The CDR3 runs 15 residues. The V gene's germline CDR1 is GTSNPN and CDR2 SVGIG (reference sequence). The sorted regulatory T cells were CD4+, CD25-high and CD127-low, with genomic DNA sequenced. This clone was observed a single time. Its antigen is currently unknown. These data were likewise used in another study, on regulatory T cells. That report adds: Primers: 52 TRBV forward and 13 TRBJ reverse. Patient repertoires had restricted TRB V-J pairs and skewed V and J usage, most in Tregs.

This sequence joins TRBV30 and TRBJ1-5; 7 bases agree with TRBD1. The sequence derives from a human donor in good health. The sequenced sample consisted of Tregs sorted from blood. This CDR3 reads CAWSVLTGRDQPQHF. Here the CDR3 DNA reads TGTGCCTGGAGTGTTTTGACAGGGAGGGATCAGCCCCAGCATTTT.